The T cell receptor beta chain under discussion was sequenced for a study of blood T cell repertoires in COVID-19. Living in about two dozen US areas, the participants were between about 18 and 95 years of age. Either two negative PCRs, clearance, or symptom resolution qualified Cohort 3 donors as recovered. Germline V lookup: CDR1 MNHEY, CDR2 SVGAGI. The CDR3 is 13 amino acids. V lost 8 bases to trimming and J lost 8 bases; unmatched junction nucleotides: 10. Some clones are missing from TCRdb's copy, which holds only in-frame ones; the method was immunoSEQ multiplex PCR. The data show over 110,000 clones, over 70% seen once.

The chain uses TRBV6-5 and TRBJ1-2; 8 bases agree with TRBD1. Sequencing was carried out using PBMCs or T cells enriched from blood (not recorded which). The sequence was obtained from a man between 60 and 70 years old who had recovered from COVID-19. CDR3 DNA sequence: TGTGCCAGCGGACGGGGCAGGGGGCGAGGCTACACCTTC. The encoded protein is CASGRGRGRGYTF.